Below are 11 T cell receptor beta chains sequenced from a single sample in a study of CD8+ T cells in alopecia areata. A sort of pooled cutaneous lymph node cells used CD4, CD8alpha, NKG2D, NKG2ACE and other stains. Investigators isolated RNA and reverse transcribed it into cDNA to act as the sequencing template. TCRdb's copy holds only in-frame clones and misses some; the assay was immunoSEQ multiplex PCR. Singletons are absent from the sample, which has about 270,000 clones. The sequenced sample consisted of CD4+ T cells sorted from a lymph node. The source is a C3H/HeJ mouse with alopecia areata. The mouse strain carries the MHC haplotype H2-k.

A few counts support this clone. Gene labels here are mouse ones. The read stops 4 residues short of the end of the CDR3; the missing end is completed from the germline J gene. This chain joins TRBV19 and TRBJ2-5; D is uncertain. CDR1 and CDR2 from the germline V gene are FNHDT and SITEND (reference sequence). The CDR3 extends over 13 amino acids. CDR3 sequence: CASSIAVRDTQYF. CDR3 bases read: TGTGCCAGCAGTATAGCTGTCCGGGAC.

On this clone itself: All gene names here are mouse names. This sample also contains other DNA sequences that code for the same CDR3. The CDR3 bases that were read are TGCACCTGCAGTGCTGGGGGGTCTGAC. Its protein product is CTCSAGGSD. Given in full, the CDR3 is CTCSAGGSDTQYF. The rearrangement joins TRBV1 to TRBJ2-5; 7 positions match TRBD2. The read terminates 4 residues ahead of where the CDR3 ends, so the germline J gene completes it. The length of the CDR3 is 13 residues. Per germline, CDR1 NSQYPW and CDR2 LRSPGD (reference sequence).

Only a few counts were recorded for this clone. The gene symbols are mouse symbols. The CDR3 bases that were read are TGTGCCAGCAGTCGCTCCAGCAACCAAGAC. Residues: CASSRSSNQD. The whole CDR3 sequence reads CASSRSSNQDTQYF. This chain links TRBV13-3 with TRBJ2-5; unclear D gene. The DNA ends 4 residues before the CDR3 does, and the rest of the CDR3 is filled in from the germline J gene. The CDR3 has 14 residues. V lost 4 bases, J lost 0 bases, and 9 bases lay in between. Germline assignment: CDR1 NNHDY and CDR2 SYVADS.

The table lists this clone with a few counts. The germline and genes are mouse ones. With the read ending 4 residues before the CDR3 end, the germline J gene is used to fill in that end. The same CDR3 also results from other DNA sequences found in this sample. The rearrangement links TRBV5 to TRBJ2-3; 7 bases line up with TRBD2. Germline V CDR1 and CDR2: LGHNA, YNLKQL (reference sequence). The CDR3 is 14 residues long. V lost 4 bases to trimming and J lost 0 bases; unmatched junction nucleotides: 1. The CDR3: CASSRLGSAETLYF. The part of the CDR3 DNA that was read is TGTGCCAGCAGCCGACTGGGTAGTGCAGAA.

This clone has more than one count but fewer than ten. The gene names given are mouse names. The CDR3 end falls 3 residues outside the read, so it is completed with the germline J gene. The rearrangement uses TRBV31 and TRBJ1-6; perhaps TRBD1 as D (6 bases). TRBJ1-6 is an open reading frame, and its role is uncertain. With 1 base removed from V and 11 bases from J, the gap between germline ends came to 15 bases. CDR1 is GKSSPN, CDR2 SITVG, per germline. This CDR3 is built from 14 residues. The CDR3 DNA, read in part, is TGTGCCTGGAGTCGAGGGCTACAGGGTCCGCCC. It is translated as CAWSRGLQGPP. In full, the CDR3 reads CAWSRGLQGPPLYF.

Concerning this clone: Mouse gene names apply. With the read ending 4 residues before the CDR3 end, the germline J gene is used to fill in that end. The rearrangement joins TRBV13-2 to TRBJ2-1, with 9 bases that match TRBD1. The CDR3 is 14 amino acids. V was pared by 3 bases and J by 5 bases, with 3 bases of the junction left unmatched. The germline gives CDR1 NNHNN, CDR2 SYGAGS (reference sequence). The CDR3 region is CASGARDRDAEQFF. The CDR3 DNA, read in part, is TGTGCCAGCGGTGCCCGGGACAGGGATGCT.

This clone was seen only a few times. Gene names are the mouse ones. Read data end 4 residues before the CDR3 end; the end is taken from the germline J gene. The J gene is TRBJ2-1, the V gene TRBV29; 10 nucleotides match TRBD1. The CDR3 sequence is 16 residues long. Looked up from germline, CDR1 is MSHET and CDR2 is SYDVDS. Unmatched junction bases numbered 5, after V lost 4 bases and J lost 2 bases. The CDR3 bases that were read are TGTGCTAGCAGTTCATCCGGGACAGGGGACTATGCT. Protein sequence: CASSSSGTGDYA. The complete CDR3 protein is CASSSSGTGDYAEQFF.

As to this clone: Gene names are the mouse ones. The CDR3 loop is CTCSADSTGGHNSPLYF. CDR3 DNA, as far as it was read: TGCACCTGCAGTGCAGACTCGACAGGGGGTCATAATTCGCCC. The chain joins TRBV1 to TRBJ1-6, with 9 bases matching TRBD1. The CDR3 end lies 3 residues beyond the end of the read and is filled in from the germline J gene. TRBJ1-6 is reported as an ORF; its role is uncertain. Trimming cost V 0 bases and J 5 bases; bases outside gene matches: 5. The CDR3 contains 17 residues. Germline V gene data show CDR1 as NSQYPW and CDR2 as LRSPGD (reference sequence).

The sample holds a few counts of this clone. Mouse gene names apply. The read gets to within 4 residues of the CDR3 end, and the germline J gene fills in the rest. The genes are TRBV19 and TRBJ2-3, with TRBD1 matching over 7 bases. V lost 4 bases to trimming and J lost 0 bases; unmatched junction nucleotides: 8. The CDR3 length is 16 residues. Germline V gives CDR1 FNHDT, CDR2 SITEND (reference sequence). The CDR3 loop is CASSVTGTASAETLYF. The CDR3 bases that were read are TGTGCCAGCAGTGTAACCGGGACAGCTAGTGCAGAA.

Notes on this clone: This could be a read error, since a much larger clone is one nucleotide away. Genes and germline come from the mouse. With the read ending 4 residues before the CDR3 end, the germline J gene is used to fill in that end. This chain links TRBV13-1 with TRBJ2-2, with TRBD1 matching 8 bases. The CDR3 spans 14 residues. The junction had 0 bases not matched to a gene; V was cut back by 2 bases and J by 3 bases. CDR1 and CDR2 (germline): NSHNY, SYGAGN. The CDR3 reads CASSDRGHTGQLYF. Incomplete CDR3 DNA: TGTGCCAGCAGTGACAGGGGGCACACCGGG.

Comment on this clone: Mouse names are used for the genes. The CDR3 extends 4 residues past the end of the read, so its final part is completed from the germline J gene. V is TRBV13-1 and J is TRBJ2-2, with a weak D call TRBD1 (6 bases). V was pared by 5 bases and J by 0 bases, with 8 bases between. The length of the CDR3 is 14 residues. In germline, CDR1 is NSHNY, CDR2 SYGAGN. The CDR3 spells CASRRTANTGQLYF. CDR3 DNA (partial): TGTGCCAGCAGAAGGACAGCAAACACCGGG.